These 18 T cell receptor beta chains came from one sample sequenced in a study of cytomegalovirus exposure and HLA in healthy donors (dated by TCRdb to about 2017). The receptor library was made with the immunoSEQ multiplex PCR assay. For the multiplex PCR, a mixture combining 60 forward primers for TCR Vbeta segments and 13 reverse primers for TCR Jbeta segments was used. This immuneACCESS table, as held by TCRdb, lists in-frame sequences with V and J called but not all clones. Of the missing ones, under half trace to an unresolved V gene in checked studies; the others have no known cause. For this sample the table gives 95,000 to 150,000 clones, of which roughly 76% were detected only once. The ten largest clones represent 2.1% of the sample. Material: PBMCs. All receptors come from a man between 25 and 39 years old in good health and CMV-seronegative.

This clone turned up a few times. CDR3 region: CASTLQGSGELFF. The CDR3 DNA reads as TGTGCCAGCACTCTACAGGGGTCCGGGGAGCTGTTTTTT. The chain combines TRBV7-9 with TRBJ2-2, with TRBD1 matching 7 bases. The CDR3 extends over 13 amino acids. V was clipped by 7 bases and J by 6 bases; unmatched bases: 5. CDR1 and CDR2 (germline): SEHNR, FQNEAQ (reference sequence).

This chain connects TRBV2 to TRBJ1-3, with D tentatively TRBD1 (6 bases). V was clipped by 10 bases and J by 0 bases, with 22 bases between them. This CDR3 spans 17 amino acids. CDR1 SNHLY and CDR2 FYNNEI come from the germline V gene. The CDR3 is CAIKLSQGRSSGNTIYF. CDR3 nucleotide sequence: TGTGCCATCAAACTATCACAGGGAAGATCCTCTGGAAACACCATATATTTT.

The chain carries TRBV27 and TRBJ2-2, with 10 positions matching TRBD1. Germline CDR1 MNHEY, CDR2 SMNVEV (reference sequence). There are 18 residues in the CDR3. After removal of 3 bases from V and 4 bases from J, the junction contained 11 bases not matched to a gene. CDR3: CASSFGTGVDRVTGELFF. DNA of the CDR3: TGTGCCAGCAGTTTTGGGACAGGGGTCGATCGCGTCACCGGGGAGCTGTTTTTT.

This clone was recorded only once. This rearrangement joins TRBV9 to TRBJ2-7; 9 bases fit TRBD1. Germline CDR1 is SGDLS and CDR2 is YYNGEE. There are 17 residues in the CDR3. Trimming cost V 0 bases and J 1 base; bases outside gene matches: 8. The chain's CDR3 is CASSVGGVGTGSYEQYF. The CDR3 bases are TGTGCCAGCAGCGTAGGGGGGGTGGGGACAGGGTCCTACGAGCAGTACTTC.

CDR3 in DNA: TGTGCCAGCAGTGAACTTTACAGGCAGAACACTGAAGCTTTCTTT. This encodes CASSELYRQNTEAFF. The V call is TRBV6-1, the J call TRBJ1-1; possible D gene TRBD1, 5 bases. The CDR3 extends over 15 amino acids. V lost 2 bases, J lost 1 base, and 11 bases lay in between. Germline CDR1 MNHNS, CDR2 SASEGT.

The CDR3: CASGLASRRGGGGGYGYTF. The CDR3 DNA follows: TGTGCTAGTGGTTTGGCATCGCGTCGGGGGGGAGGGGGAGGATATGGCTACACCTTC. V usage is TRBV12-5 and J usage is TRBJ1-2, with D tentatively TRBD1 (6 bases). The CDR3 has 19 residues. Germline V CDR1 and CDR2: LGHNT, FRNRAP. Trimming removed 1 base at V and 5 bases at J, with 26 bases between.

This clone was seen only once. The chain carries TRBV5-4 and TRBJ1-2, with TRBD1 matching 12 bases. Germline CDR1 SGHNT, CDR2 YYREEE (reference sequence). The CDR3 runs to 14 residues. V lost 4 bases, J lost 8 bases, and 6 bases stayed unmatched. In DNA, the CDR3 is TGTGCCAGCAGCCCGGGACAGGGGGCGGGGGGCTACACCTTC. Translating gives CASSPGQGAGGYTF.

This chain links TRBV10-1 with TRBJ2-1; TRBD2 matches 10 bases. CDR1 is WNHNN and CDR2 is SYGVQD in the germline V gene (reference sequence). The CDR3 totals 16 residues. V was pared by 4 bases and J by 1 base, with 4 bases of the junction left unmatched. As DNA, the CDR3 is TGCGCCAGCAGTGCGCGAGCGGGGGGGTCCTACAATGAGCAGTTCTTC. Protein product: CASSARAGGSYNEQFF.

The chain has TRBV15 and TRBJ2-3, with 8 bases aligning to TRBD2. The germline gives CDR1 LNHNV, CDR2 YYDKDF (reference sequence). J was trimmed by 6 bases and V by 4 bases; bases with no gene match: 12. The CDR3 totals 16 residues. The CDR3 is CATSTGVRGGMDTQYF. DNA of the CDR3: TGTGCCACCAGCACCGGGGTCCGGGGGGGCATGGATACGCAGTATTTT.

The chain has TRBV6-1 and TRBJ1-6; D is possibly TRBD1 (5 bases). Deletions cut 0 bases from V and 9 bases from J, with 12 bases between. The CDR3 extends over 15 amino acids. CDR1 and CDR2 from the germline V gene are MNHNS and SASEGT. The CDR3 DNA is TGTGCCAGCAGTGAAGCGTGGGGGGAGGGTTCACCCCTCCACTTT. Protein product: CASSEAWGEGSPLHF.

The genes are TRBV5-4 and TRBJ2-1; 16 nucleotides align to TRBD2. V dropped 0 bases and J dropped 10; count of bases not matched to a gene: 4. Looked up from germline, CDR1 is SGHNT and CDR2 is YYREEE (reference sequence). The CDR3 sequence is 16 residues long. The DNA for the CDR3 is TGTGCCAGCAGCTTGGGGGGACTAGCGGGGGGGCGAGAGCAGTTCTTC. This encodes CASSLGGLAGGREQFF. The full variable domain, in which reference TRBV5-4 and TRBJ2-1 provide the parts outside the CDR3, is ETGVTQSPTHLIKTRGQQVTLRCSSQSGHNTVSWYQQALGQGPQFIFQYYREEENGRGNFPPRFSGLQFPNYSSELNVNALELDDSALYLCASSLGGLAGGREQFFGPGTRLTVL.

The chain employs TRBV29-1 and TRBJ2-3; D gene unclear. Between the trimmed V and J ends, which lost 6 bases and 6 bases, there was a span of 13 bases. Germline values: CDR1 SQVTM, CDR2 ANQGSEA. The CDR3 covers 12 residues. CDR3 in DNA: TGCAGCGTCCTTGGCAATATCGATACGCAGTATTTT. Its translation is CSVLGNIDTQYF.

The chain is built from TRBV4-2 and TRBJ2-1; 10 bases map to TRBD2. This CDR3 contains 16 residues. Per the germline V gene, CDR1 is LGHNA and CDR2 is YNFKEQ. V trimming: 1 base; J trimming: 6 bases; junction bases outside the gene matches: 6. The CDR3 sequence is CASSQVSSGGGNEQFF. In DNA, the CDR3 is TGTGCCAGCAGCCAAGTAAGCAGCGGGGGGGGCAATGAGCAGTTCTTC.

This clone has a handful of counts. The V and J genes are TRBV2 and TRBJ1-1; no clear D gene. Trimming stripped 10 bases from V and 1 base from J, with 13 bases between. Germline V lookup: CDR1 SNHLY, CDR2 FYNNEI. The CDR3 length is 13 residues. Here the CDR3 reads CATLRATNTEAFF. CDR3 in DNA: TGTGCCACCCTGCGGGCCACGAACACTGAAGCTTTCTTT.

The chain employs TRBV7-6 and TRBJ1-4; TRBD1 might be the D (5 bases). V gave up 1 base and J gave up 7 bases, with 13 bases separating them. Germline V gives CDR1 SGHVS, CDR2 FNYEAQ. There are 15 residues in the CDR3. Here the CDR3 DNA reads TGTGCCAGCAGCTTAGTAGGGGTTTCGAGTGAAAAACTGTTTTTT. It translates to CASSLVGVSSEKLFF.

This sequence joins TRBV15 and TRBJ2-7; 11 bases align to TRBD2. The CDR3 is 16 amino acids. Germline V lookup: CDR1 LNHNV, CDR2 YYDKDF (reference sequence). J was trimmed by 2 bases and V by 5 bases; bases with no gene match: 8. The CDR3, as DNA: TGTGCCACCAGCGTCCCCGGGACTAGCGGTACCTACGAGCAGTACTTC. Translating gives CATSVPGTSGTYEQYF. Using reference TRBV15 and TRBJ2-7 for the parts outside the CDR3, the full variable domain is DAMVIQNPRYQVTQFGKPVTLSCSQTLNHNVMYWYQQKSSQAPKLLFHYYDKDFNNEADTPDNFQSRRPNTSFCFLDIRSPGLGDTAMYLCATSVPGTSGTYEQYFGPGTRLTVT.

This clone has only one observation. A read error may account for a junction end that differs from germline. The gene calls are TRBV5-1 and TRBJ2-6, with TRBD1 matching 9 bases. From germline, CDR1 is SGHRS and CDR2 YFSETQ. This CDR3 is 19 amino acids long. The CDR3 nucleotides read TGCGCCAGCAGCTTGGTCGGGGACAGGGACCGCTCTGGGGCCAACGTCCTGACTTTT. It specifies CASSLVGDRDRSGANVLTF.

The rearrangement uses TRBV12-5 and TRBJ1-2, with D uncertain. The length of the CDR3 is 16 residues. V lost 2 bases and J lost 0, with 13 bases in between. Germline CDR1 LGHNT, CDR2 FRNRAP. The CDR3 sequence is CASGLFEGTANYGYTF. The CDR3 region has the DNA TGTGCTAGTGGTTTGTTTGAGGGCACCGCTAACTATGGCTACACCTTC. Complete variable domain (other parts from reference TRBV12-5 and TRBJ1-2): DARVTQTPRHKVTEMGQEVTMRCQPILGHNTVFWYRQTMMQGLELLAYFRNRAPLDDSGMPKDRFSAEMPDATLATLKIQPSEPRDSAVYFCASGLFEGTANYGYTFGSGTRLTVV.